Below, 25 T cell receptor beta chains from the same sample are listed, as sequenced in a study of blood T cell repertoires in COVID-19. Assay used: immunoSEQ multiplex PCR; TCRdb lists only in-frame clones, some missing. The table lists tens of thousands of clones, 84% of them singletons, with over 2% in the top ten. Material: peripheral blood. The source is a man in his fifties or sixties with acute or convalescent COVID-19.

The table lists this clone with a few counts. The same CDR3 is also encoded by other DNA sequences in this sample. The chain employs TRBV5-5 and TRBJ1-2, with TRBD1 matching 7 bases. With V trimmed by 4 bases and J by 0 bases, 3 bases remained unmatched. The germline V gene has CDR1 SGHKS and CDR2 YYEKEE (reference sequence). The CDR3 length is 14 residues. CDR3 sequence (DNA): TGTGCCAGCAGCCCCGGACAGGCTAACTATGGCTACACCTTC. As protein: CASSPGQANYGYTF.

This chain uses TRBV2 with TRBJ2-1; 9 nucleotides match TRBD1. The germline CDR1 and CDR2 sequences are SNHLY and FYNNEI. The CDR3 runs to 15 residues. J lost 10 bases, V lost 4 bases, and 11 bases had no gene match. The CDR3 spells CASSGPGQGGGEQFF. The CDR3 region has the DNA TGTGCCAGCAGTGGGCCGGGACAGGGAGGTGGAGAGCAGTTCTTC.

The CDR3 DNA sequence: TGTGCCAGCACCACAGCCCCCTCTGGAAACACCATATATTTT. Translated: CASTTAPSGNTIYF. V and J are TRBV5-6 and TRBJ1-3; unclear D gene. V was trimmed by 6 bases and J by 0 bases, leaving 10 bases between them. CDR3 length equals 14 residues. CDR1 and CDR2 (germline): SGHDT, YYEEEE.

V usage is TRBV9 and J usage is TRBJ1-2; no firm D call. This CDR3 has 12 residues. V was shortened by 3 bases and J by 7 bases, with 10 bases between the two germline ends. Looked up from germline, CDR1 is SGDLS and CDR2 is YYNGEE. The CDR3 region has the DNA TGTGCCAGCAGCGCCCAGGTGGGTGGCTACACCTTC. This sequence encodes CASSAQVGGYTF.

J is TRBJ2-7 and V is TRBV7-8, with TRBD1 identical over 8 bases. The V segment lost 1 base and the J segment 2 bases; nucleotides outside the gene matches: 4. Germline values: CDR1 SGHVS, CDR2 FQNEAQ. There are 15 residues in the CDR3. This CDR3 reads CASSLGDRRTYEQYF. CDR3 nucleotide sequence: TGTGCCAGCAGCTTAGGGGACAGGCGCACCTACGAGCAGTACTTC.

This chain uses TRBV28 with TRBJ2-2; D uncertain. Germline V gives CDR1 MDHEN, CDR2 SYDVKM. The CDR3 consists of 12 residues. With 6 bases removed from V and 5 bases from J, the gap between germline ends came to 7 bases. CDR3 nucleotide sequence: TGTGCCAGCAGAGAGAGGACCGGGGAGCTGTTTTTT. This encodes CASRERTGELFF. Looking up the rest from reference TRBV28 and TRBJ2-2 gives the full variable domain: DVKVTQSSRYLVKRTGEKVFLECVQDMDHENMFWYRQDPGLGLRLIYFSYDVKMKEKGDIPEGYSVSREKKERFSLILESASTNQTSMYLCASRERTGELFFGEGSRLTVL.

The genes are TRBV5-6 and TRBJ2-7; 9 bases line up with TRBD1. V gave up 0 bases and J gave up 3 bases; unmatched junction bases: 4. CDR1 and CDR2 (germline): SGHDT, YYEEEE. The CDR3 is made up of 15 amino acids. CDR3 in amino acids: CASSLVYRGLYEQYF. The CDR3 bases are TGTGCCAGCAGCTTGGTCTACAGGGGGCTCTACGAGCAGTACTTC.

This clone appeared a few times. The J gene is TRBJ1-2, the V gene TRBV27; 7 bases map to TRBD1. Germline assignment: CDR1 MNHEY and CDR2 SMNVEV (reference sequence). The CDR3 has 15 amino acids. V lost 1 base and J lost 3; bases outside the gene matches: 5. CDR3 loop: CASSLFGQGDYGYTF. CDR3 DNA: TGTGCCAGCAGTTTATTTGGGCAGGGGGACTATGGCTACACCTTC.

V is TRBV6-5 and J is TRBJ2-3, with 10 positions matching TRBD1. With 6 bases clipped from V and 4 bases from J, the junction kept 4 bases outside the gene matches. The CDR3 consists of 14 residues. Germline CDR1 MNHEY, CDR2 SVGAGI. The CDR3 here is CASRRGQGADTQYF. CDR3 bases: TGTGCCAGCAGGCGAGGACAGGGGGCAGATACGCAGTATTTT.

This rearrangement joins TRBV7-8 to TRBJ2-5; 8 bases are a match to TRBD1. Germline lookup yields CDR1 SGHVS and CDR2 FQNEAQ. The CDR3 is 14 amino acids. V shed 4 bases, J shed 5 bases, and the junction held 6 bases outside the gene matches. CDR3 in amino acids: CASSSGQGGETQYF. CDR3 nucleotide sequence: TGTGCCAGCAGCTCTGGACAGGGAGGCGAGACCCAGTACTTC. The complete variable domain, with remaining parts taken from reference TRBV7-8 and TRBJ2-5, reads GAGVSQSPRYKVAKRGQDVALRCDPISGHVSLFWYQQALGQGPEFLTYFQNEAQLDKSGLPSDRFFAERPEGSVSTLKIQRTQQEDSAVYLCASSSGQGGETQYFGPGTRLLVL.

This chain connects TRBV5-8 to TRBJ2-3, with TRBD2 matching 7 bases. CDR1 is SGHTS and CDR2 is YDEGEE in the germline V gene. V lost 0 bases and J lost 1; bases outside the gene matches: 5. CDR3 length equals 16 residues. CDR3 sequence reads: CASSLESSGGTDTQYF. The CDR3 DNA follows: TGTGCCAGCAGCTTGGAGTCTAGCGGAGGCACAGATACGCAGTATTTT.

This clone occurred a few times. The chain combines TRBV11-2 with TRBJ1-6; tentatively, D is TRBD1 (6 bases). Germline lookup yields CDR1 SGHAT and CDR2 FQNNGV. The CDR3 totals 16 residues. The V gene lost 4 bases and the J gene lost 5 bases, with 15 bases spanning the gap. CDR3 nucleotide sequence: TGTGCCAGCAGCTCCGTCAGGGGTGTCAATAATTCACCCCTCCACTTT. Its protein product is CASSSVRGVNNSPLHF.

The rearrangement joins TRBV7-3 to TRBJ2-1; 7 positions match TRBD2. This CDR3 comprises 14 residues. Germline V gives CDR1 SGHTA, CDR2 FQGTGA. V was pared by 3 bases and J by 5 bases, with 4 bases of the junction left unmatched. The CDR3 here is CASSFGGGDNEQFF. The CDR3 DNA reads TGTGCCAGCAGCTTCGGCGGGGGTGACAATGAGCAGTTCTTC.

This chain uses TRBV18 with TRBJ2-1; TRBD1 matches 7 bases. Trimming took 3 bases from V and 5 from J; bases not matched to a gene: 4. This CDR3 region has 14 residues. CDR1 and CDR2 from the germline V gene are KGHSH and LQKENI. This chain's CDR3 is CASSPGQQNNEQFF. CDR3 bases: TGTGCCAGCTCACCGGGACAGCAGAACAATGAGCAGTTCTTC.

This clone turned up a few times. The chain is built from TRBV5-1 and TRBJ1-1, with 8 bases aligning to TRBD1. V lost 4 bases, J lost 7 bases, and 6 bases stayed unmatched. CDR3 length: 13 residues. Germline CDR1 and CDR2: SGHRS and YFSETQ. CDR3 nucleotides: TGCGCCAGCAGCGGTGGGACAGGTGGTGAAGCTTTCTTT. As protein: CASSGGTGGEAFF.

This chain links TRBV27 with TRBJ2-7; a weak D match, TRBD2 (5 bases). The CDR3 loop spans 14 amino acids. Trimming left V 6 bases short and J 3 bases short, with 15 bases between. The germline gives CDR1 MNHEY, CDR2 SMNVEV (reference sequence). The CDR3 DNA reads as TGTGCCAGCAGCCCAACGGGAACACTCTACGAGCAGTACTTC. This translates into CASSPTGTLYEQYF.

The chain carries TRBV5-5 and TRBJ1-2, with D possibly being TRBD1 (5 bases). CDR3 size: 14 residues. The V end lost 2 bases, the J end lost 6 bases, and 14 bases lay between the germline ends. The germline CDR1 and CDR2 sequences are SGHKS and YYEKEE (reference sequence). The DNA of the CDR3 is TGTGCCAGCAGCTTTGTTTCGGGGGGAGATGGCTACACCTTC. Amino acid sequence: CASSFVSGGDGYTF.

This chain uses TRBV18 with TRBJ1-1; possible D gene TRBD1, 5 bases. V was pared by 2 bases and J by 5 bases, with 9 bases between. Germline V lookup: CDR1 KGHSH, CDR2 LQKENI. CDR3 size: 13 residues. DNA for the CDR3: TGTGCCAGCTCACCAGGGAGGGGAACTGAAGCTTTCTTT. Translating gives CASSPGRGTEAFF.

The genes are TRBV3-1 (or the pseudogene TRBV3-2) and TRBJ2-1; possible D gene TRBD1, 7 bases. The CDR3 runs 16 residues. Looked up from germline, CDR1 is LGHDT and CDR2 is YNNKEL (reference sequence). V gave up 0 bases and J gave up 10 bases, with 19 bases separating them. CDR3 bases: TGTGCCAGCAGCCAAGATCCGCGACAGGGAGGACTCGAGCAGTTCTTC. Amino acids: CASSQDPRQGGLEQFF.

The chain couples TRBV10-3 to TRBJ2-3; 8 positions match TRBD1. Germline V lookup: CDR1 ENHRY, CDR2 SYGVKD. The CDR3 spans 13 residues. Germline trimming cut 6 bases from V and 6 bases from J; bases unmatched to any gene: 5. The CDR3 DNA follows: TGTGCCATCAGCGACAGGGGTCGGGATACGCAGTATTTT. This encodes CAISDRGRDTQYF.

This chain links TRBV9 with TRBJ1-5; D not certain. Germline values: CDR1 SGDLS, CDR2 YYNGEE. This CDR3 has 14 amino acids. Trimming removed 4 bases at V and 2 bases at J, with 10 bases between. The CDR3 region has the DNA TGTGCCAGCAGCTCAGGATCGGGCAATCAGCCCCAGCATTTT. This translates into CASSSGSGNQPQHF.

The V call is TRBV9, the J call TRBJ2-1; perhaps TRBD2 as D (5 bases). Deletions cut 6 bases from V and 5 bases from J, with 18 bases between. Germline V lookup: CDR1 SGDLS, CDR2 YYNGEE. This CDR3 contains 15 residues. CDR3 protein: CASTLHPGLNNEQFF. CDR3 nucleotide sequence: TGTGCCAGCACCTTACACCCGGGGTTGAACAATGAGCAGTTCTTC.

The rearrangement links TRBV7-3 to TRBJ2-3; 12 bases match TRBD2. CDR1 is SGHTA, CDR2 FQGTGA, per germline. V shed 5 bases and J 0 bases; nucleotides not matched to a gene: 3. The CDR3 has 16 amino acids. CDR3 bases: TGTGCCAGCAGCCCTGGGACTAGCGGGAGCACAGATACGCAGTATTTT. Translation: CASSPGTSGSTDTQYF.

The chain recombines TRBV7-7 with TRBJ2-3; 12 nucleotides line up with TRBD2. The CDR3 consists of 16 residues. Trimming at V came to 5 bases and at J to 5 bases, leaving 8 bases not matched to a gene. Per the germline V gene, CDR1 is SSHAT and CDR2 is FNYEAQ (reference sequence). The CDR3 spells CASSPLAGGRGDTQYF. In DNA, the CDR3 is TGTGCCAGCAGCCCACTAGCGGGGGGCCGCGGAGATACGCAGTATTTT.

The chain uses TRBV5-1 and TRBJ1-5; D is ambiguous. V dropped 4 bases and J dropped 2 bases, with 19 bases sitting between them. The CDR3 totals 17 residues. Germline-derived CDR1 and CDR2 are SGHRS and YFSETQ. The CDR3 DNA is TGCGCCAGCAGCCCCTATGAGGGTGGGCTAGGCAATCAGCCCCAGCATTTT. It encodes CASSPYEGGLGNQPQHF.